These 22 T cell receptor beta chains were sequenced from one sample in a study of blood T cell repertoires in COVID-19. The table came from immunoSEQ multiplex PCR; TCRdb's copy has only in-frame clones and leaves some out. The sample holds about 20,000 clones, 70% to 90% seen once. What was sequenced was peripheral blood. The receptors derive from a human donor with active COVID-19. The donor label of this sample is uncertain.

The chain uses TRBV5-4 and TRBJ2-7; 12 bases fit TRBD2. CDR1 is SGHNT and CDR2 is YYREEE in the germline V gene (reference sequence). The CDR3 loop spans 16 amino acids. V trimming: 2 bases; J trimming: 6 bases; junction bases outside the gene matches: 9. The CDR3 coding sequence is TGTGCCAGCAGCTTCCCGGGACTAGCGGGCGGGGGCGAGCAGTACTTC. It codes for CASSFPGLAGGGEQYF. Full variable domain (remainder filled in from reference TRBV5-4 and TRBJ2-7): ETGVTQSPTHLIKTRGQQVTLRCSSQSGHNTVSWYQQALGQGPQFIFQYYREEENGRGNFPPRFSGLQFPNYSSELNVNALELDDSALYLCASSFPGLAGGGEQYFGPGTRLTVT.

This clone has just one count. V usage is TRBV4-3 and J usage is TRBJ2-1, with a tentative D call TRBD2 (6 bases). There are 16 residues in the CDR3. Germline loops: CDR1 LGHNA, CDR2 YSLEER. Trimming pared 1 base from V and 0 bases from J, leaving 10 bases between. In nucleotides, the CDR3 is TGCGCCAGCAGCCAAGTGGCGGGACCCTCCTACAATGAGCAGTTCTTC. This gives the protein CASSQVAGPSYNEQFF.

The rearrangement uses TRBV10-3 and TRBJ2-1; the match to TRBD2 covers 10 bases. The CDR3 length is 15 residues. V lost 10 bases and J lost 4; bases outside the gene matches: 10. In germline, CDR1 is ENHRY, CDR2 SYGVKD. The CDR3 region is CATSPTSGVYNEQFF. The CDR3 region has the DNA TGTGCCACCTCCCCCACTAGCGGGGTTTACAATGAGCAGTTCTTC.

The genes are TRBV27 and TRBJ1-2, with unresolved D. V was shortened by 4 bases and J by 8 bases, with 14 bases between the two germline ends. There are 13 residues in the CDR3. Germline-derived CDR1 and CDR2 are MNHEY and SMNVEV (reference sequence). CDR3 sequence reads: CASSSSWRRGYTF. CDR3 sequence (DNA): TGTGCCAGCAGTTCCAGTTGGAGGCGGGGCTACACCTTC.

The gene calls are TRBV7-9 and TRBJ2-3; TRBD2 aligns across 8 bases. The CDR3 has 16 amino acids. Germline CDR1 is SEHNR and CDR2 is FQNEAQ (reference sequence). Trimming at V came to 6 bases and at J to 3 bases, leaving 11 bases not matched to a gene. The CDR3 nucleotides are TGTGCCAGCAGATCCGGGCTAGCGGGTTGGACAGATACGCAGTATTTT. Translating it yields CASRSGLAGWTDTQYF.

The rearrangement uses TRBV5-1 and TRBJ1-3; 7 positions match TRBD1. V dropped 4 bases and J dropped 7; count of bases not matched to a gene: 11. Germline V gene lookup returns CDR1 SGHRS and CDR2 YFSETQ. The CDR3 totals 15 residues. For the CDR3, the DNA is TGCGCCAGCAGCCCCCAGGGGGGCTTTGGCAACACCATATATTTT. The encoded protein is CASSPQGGFGNTIYF.

CDR3: CASSSILIGQAEAFF. The CDR3 DNA sequence: TGCGCCAGCAGCTCCATTTTAATAGGACAGGCTGAAGCTTTCTTT. This rearrangement joins TRBV5-1 to TRBJ1-1; 7 bases are a match to TRBD1. The CDR3 runs to 15 residues. V shed 3 bases and J 6 bases; nucleotides not matched to a gene: 11. The V gene's germline CDR1 is SGHRS and CDR2 YFSETQ. Looking up the rest from reference TRBV5-1 and TRBJ1-1 gives the full variable domain: KAGVTQTPRYLIKTRGQQVTLSCSPISGHRSVSWYQQTPGQGLQFLFEYFSETQRNKGNFPGRFSGRQFSNSRSEMNVSTLELGDSALYLCASSSILIGQAEAFFGQGTRLTVV.

The chain uses TRBV7-3 and TRBJ2-5; possibly TRBD2 for D (6 bases). From germline, CDR1 is SGHTA and CDR2 FQGTGA. This CDR3 has 15 amino acids. Trimming took 5 bases from V and 3 from J, leaving 16 bases between them. CDR3 sequence: CASSPLGGGEETQYF. CDR3 DNA: TGTGCCAGCAGCCCCCTGGGGGGAGGTGAAGAGACCCAGTACTTC.

The chain uses TRBV29-1 and TRBJ2-1; 13 nucleotides align to TRBD2. Per germline, CDR1 SQVTM and CDR2 ANQGSEA. V was pared by 8 bases and J by 6 bases, with 4 bases of the junction left unmatched. The CDR3 covers 13 residues. CDR3 region: CSTWTSGSNEQFF. CDR3 bases: TGCAGCACATGGACTAGCGGGAGCAATGAGCAGTTCTTC.

This clone was seen a handful of times. This chain links TRBV3-1 (or the pseudogene TRBV3-2) with TRBJ1-1; D might be TRBD1 (5 bases). Deletions cut 6 bases from V and 4 bases from J, with 12 bases between. This CDR3 comprises 13 residues. Germline CDR1 is LGHDT and CDR2 is YNNKEL (reference sequence). For the CDR3, the DNA is TGTGCCAGCAGGGGCCGGGGGGGCACTGAAGCTTTCTTT. It yields the protein CASRGRGGTEAFF.

The chain carries TRBV7-2 and TRBJ1-1, with D possibly TRBD1 on 5 matching bases. The CDR3 length is 13 residues. V was pared by 4 bases and J by 5 bases, with 11 bases between. Germline V CDR1 and CDR2: SGHTA, FQGNSA. The CDR3 spells CASSSPGGTEAFF. Written as DNA, the CDR3 is TGTGCCAGCAGCTCCCCCGGGGGGACTGAAGCTTTCTTT.

This clone was recorded only once. The chain couples TRBV27 to TRBJ2-1, with 8 bases matching TRBD2. The CDR3 loop spans 18 amino acids. Germline CDR1 and CDR2: MNHEY and SMNVEV (reference sequence). Germline trimming cut 2 bases from V and 0 bases from J; bases unmatched to any gene: 9. This CDR3 is CASSLKLAGPSSYNEQFF. DNA for the CDR3: TGTGCCAGCAGTTTAAAGCTAGCGGGCCCGAGCTCCTACAATGAGCAGTTCTTC.

V is TRBV6-6 and J is TRBJ2-1; 7 bases align to TRBD2. V dropped 6 bases and J dropped 7; count of bases not matched to a gene: 6. Germline values: CDR1 MNHNY, CDR2 SVGAGI (reference sequence). There are 13 residues in the CDR3. The CDR3 DNA is TGTGCCAGCAGGCTAGCGGTTGTTAATGAGCAGTTCTTC. Its translation: CASRLAVVNEQFF.

This chain joins TRBV5-1 and TRBJ2-1; 7 nucleotides line up with TRBD2. Germline values: CDR1 SGHRS, CDR2 YFSETQ. V lost 4 bases and J lost 6; bases outside the gene matches: 10. CDR3 length equals 15 residues. The CDR3 spells CASSTGLGVFNEQFF. As DNA, the CDR3 is TGCGCCAGCAGCACCGGACTAGGGGTTTTCAATGAGCAGTTCTTC.

This chain connects TRBV6-5 to TRBJ2-6; a possible D gene is TRBD1 (5 bases). Trimming stripped 9 bases from V and 0 bases from J, with 12 bases between. The CDR3 runs to 15 residues. The germline CDR1 and CDR2 sequences are MNHEY and SVGAGI. The CDR3 bases are TGTGCCAGTAATAAAGGGGACTCTGGGGCCAACGTCCTGACTTTC. It is translated as CASNKGDSGANVLTF.

The chain links TRBV5-1 to TRBJ1-2; D ambiguous. The ends were cut back, 4 bases at V and 5 bases at J, with 21 bases in the middle. CDR1 SGHRS and CDR2 YFSETQ come from the germline V gene. This CDR3 is built from 16 residues. In DNA form, the CDR3 reads TGCGCCAGCAGCCTTAGACGGAGCCGAGCGGATTATGGCTACACCTTC. This codes for CASSLRRSRADYGYTF.

The chain recombines TRBV14 with TRBJ2-1; 13 bases are a match to TRBD2. Germline CDR1 is SGHDN and CDR2 is FVKESK. The V gene end was trimmed by 4 bases and the J gene end by 10 bases; junction bases not matched to a gene: 10. The CDR3 loop spans 16 amino acids. In DNA form, the CDR3 reads TGTGCCAGCAGCCCACAAAGGACTAGCGGGAGAAGGGAGCAGTTCTTC. It is translated as CASSPQRTSGRREQFF.

V gene TRBV11-3 combines with J gene TRBJ2-4, with D perhaps matching TRBD1 (6 bases). The CDR3 has 16 amino acids. Germline V gene data show CDR1 as SGHNT and CDR2 as YENEEA. Deletions cut 5 bases from V and 3 bases from J, with 17 bases between. CDR3 in DNA: TGTGCCAGCAGCCCGTCACAGGGTTTGGGCAAAAACATTCAGTACTTC. Residues: CASSPSQGLGKNIQYF.

The chain employs TRBV18 and TRBJ1-3; D is uncertain. The germline CDR1 and CDR2 sequences are KGHSH and LQKENI. V was trimmed by 3 bases and J by 0 bases, leaving 12 bases between them. There are 16 residues in the CDR3. In DNA, the CDR3 is TGTGCCAGCTCACCTCAACAGCAAACCTCTGGAAACACCATATATTTT. Translating gives CASSPQQQTSGNTIYF.

The gene calls are TRBV3-1 (or the pseudogene TRBV3-2) and TRBJ2-6; 9 positions match TRBD1. CDR1 LGHDT and CDR2 YNNKEL come from the germline V gene (reference sequence). Losses at the gene ends were 4 bases for V and 0 bases for J; bases not matched to a gene: 10. This CDR3 is built from 19 residues. The chain's CDR3 is CASSLPSGTGTSGANVLTF. The CDR3 DNA reads TGTGCCAGCAGCCTCCCCTCCGGGACAGGGACCTCTGGGGCCAACGTCCTGACTTTC.

The chain joins TRBV19 to TRBJ2-2; TRBD2 matches 8 bases. With 3 bases clipped from V and 5 bases from J, the junction kept 5 bases outside the gene matches. CDR1 and CDR2 (germline): LNHDA, SQIVND (reference sequence). The CDR3 is made up of 15 amino acids. DNA of the CDR3: TGTGCCAGTAGTATCCTAGCGGGTAAAACCGGGGAGCTGTTTTTT. This encodes CASSILAGKTGELFF.

This sequence joins TRBV5-4 and TRBJ1-5; tentatively, D is TRBD1 (6 bases). The germline V gene encodes CDR1 SGHNT and CDR2 YYREEE (reference sequence). The ends were cut back, 0 bases at V and 9 bases at J, with 22 bases in the middle. There are 17 residues in the CDR3. The CDR3 reads CASSLGGQGPRSGPQHF. The CDR3 nucleotides read TGTGCCAGCAGCTTGGGAGGCCAGGGGCCCCGGTCGGGGCCCCAGCATTTT. Full variable domain (outside the CDR3, taken from reference TRBV5-4 and TRBJ1-5): ETGVTQSPTHLIKTRGQQVTLRCSSQSGHNTVSWYQQALGQGPQFIFQYYREEENGRGNFPPRFSGLQFPNYSSELNVNALELDDSALYLCASSLGGQGPRSGPQHFGDGTRLSIL.